The clone carrying this T cell receptor (beta chain) has a count of ten or more. Antigen unknown. This CDR3 region has 14 residues. V lost 6 bases and J lost 0, with 15 bases in between. Looked up from germline, CDR1 is DFQATT and CDR2 is SNEGSKA (reference sequence). One entry per CDR3 protein results from TCRdb running MiXCR on the 5' RACE reads. The data hold about 800,000 distinct CDR3 sequences, with 12% observed a single time. The data were taken from a study of CD8 T cells in ankylosing spondylitis. Whole-study findings and limits: Several highly homologous variants made up a TCR beta motif, and this motif appeared characteristic of ankylosing spondylitis blood.

The V call is TRBV20-1, the J call TRBJ2-7, with TRBD2 as a possible D gene (5 bases). The TCR comes from a male donor with ankylosing spondylitis. Sequencing used blood, either unsorted or a sorted T cell fraction (not recorded which). CDR3 sequence reads: CSALGLTSSYEQYF. The CDR3, as DNA: TGCAGTGCCCTAGGACTTACGAGCTCCTACGAGCAGTACTTC.